Listed below are T cell receptor beta chains from one sample, sequenced in a study of cytomegalovirus exposure and HLA in healthy donors. Sequencing used immunoSEQ multiplex PCR; TCRdb keeps in-frame clones, though not all of them. Here the sample spans approximately 170,000 clones, around 84% being singletons. The sample taken for sequencing was PBMCs. These receptors were collected from a boy aged 2 to 9 in good health and CMV-seronegative. CDR3s include the opening cysteine and the closing phenylalanine or tryptophan. Fields, in order: CDR3 length, clone size, V gene, D gene, J gene, CDR3 protein, CDR3 DNA. D genes are given only for firm matches. Expanded clones get a size class; other rows say once, few or many, or leave the size out.

>15|-|TRBV27|-|TRBJ2-1
CASSPGRRPSDEQFF
TGTGCCAGCAGCCCTGGACGGAGGCCCTCCGATGAGCAGTTCTTC
>16|-|TRBV5-6|-|TRBJ2-5
CASSPDGVGAGETQYF
TGTGCCAGCAGCCCAGATGGAGTGGGGGCGGGAGAGACCCAGTACTTC
>16|-|TRBV6-6|TRBD1|TRBJ2-4
CASSQGRQGPKNIQYF
TGTGCCAGCAGTCAAGGGCGACAGGGGCCCAAAAACATTCAGTACTTC
>18|-|TRBV19|-|TRBJ2-6
CASSSPGTWASGANVLTF
TGTGCCAGTAGTTCCCCTGGGACATGGGCATCTGGGGCCAACGTCCTGACTTTC
>16|once|TRBV5-6|-|TRBJ1-3
CASSSTPGELGNTIYF
TGTGCCAGCAGCTCCACCCCCGGGGAGCTAGGAAACACCATATATTTT
>17|-|TRBV6-4|TRBD1|TRBJ1-1
CASSEGQGKVWNTEAFF
TGTGCCAGCAGTGAGGGACAGGGGAAGGTTTGGAACACTGAAGCTTTCTTT
>15|-|TRBV6-5|TRBD2|TRBJ2-5
CASSQTSGSLETQYF
TGTGCCAGCAGTCAGACTAGCGGGAGCCTAGAGACCCAGTACTTC
>14|-|TRBV4-2|TRBD1|TRBJ1-2
CASSREDRPEGYTF
TGTGCCAGCAGCCGGGAGGACAGGCCGGAAGGCTACACCTTC
>17|once|TRBV5-1|-|TRBJ1-1
CASSSGPPTGRGTEAFF
TGCGCCAGCAGCTCCGGTCCCCCGACCGGGAGAGGGACTGAAGCTTTCTTT
>15|-|TRBV7-3|TRBD1|TRBJ2-7
CATPATGAGGYEQYF
TGTGCCACCCCCGCTACGGGCGCAGGGGGCTACGAGCAGTACTTC